This TCR beta chain stems from a study of cytomegalovirus exposure and HLA in healthy donors. About this clone: Its cognate antigen is unknown.

60 Vbeta and 13 Jbeta primers were used in PCR. Measured with immunoSEQ multiplex PCR; TCRdb has only the in-frame clones, and not every one. Of about 150,000 clones listed, around 79% are singletons. The CDR3 is made up of 16 amino acids. From germline, CDR1 is SGHRS and CDR2 YFSETQ. With V trimmed by 0 bases and J by 3 bases, 5 bases remained unmatched. Study-wide findings and caveats: TRBV6-2, TRBV6-3 and some other V segments were unresolvable in 87-base-pair reads.

The genes are TRBV5-1 and TRBJ2-1, with 8 nucleotides matching TRBD2. This receptor was taken from a man younger than 40 in good health and CMV-seropositive. Sequenced sample: PBMCs. The CDR3 DNA reads as TGCGCCAGCAGCTTGGCACTAGCGGACTTCTACAATGAGCAGTTCTTC. Its translation: CASSLALADFYNEQFF.